This TCR beta chain was found in a study of blood T cells in healthy people across ages. This clonotype came up many times. A much larger clonotype is one base distant, so this may be a read error. The CDR3 is made up of 13 amino acids. Germline V gene lookup returns CDR1 SEHNR and CDR2 FQNEAQ (reference sequence). Trimming took off 5 bases at V and 8 bases at J, with 13 bases between the two ends. Together with a sample-barcoded 5' primer, a J-beta primer mix was included in a second PCR lasting about 6 to 11 cycles. TCRdb passed the 5' RACE reads through MiXCR, listing each CDR3 protein once. This sample has 850,000 to 1,300,000 distinct CDR3 sequences, with 40% to 50% found just once.

The chain combines TRBV7-9 with TRBJ2-1; maybe TRBD2 (6 bases). The sample taken for sequencing was blood. The sequence was collected from an older woman in good health. The CDR3 DNA is TGTGCCAGCAGCGTATTCGGAGGGGATGAGCAGTTCTTC. It encodes CASSVFGGDEQFF.